A selection of T cell receptor beta chains follows, all from one sample in a study of T-cell reconstitution after alpha-beta-depleted transplantation in children. Each CDR3 protein gets one entry after TCRdb re-called the PCR reads with MiXCR. This repertoire shows approximately 400,000 distinct CDR3 sequences, under 20% found once; its top ten account for 25% to 35%. The specimen comprised PBMCs, mostly from graft donor cells, sampled 360 days after TCRalphabeta/CD19-depleted stem cell transplant. These receptors all stem from a boy under two years old who had a stem cell transplant for Wiskott-Aldrich syndrome, so the T cells may come from the graft donor. Both conserved end residues are part of each CDR3. D genes are given only for firm matches. Size is stated for part of the rows, as once, few or many counts, or as a class when the clone is expanded.

J	V	size	D	CDR3	DNA
TRBJ2-5	TRBV5-1	few	.	CASSLGSRTEETQYF	TGCGCCAGCAGCTTGGGTAGCCGGACCGAAGAGACCCAGTACTTC
TRBJ2-3	TRBV30	.	.	CAWLTGDTQYF	TGTGCCTGGCTTACAGGGGATACGCAGTATTTT
TRBJ2-7	TRBV4-1	.	.	CASSHIGGTYEQYF	TGCGCCAGCAGCCATATAGGGGGAACGTACGAGCAGTACTTC
TRBJ2-5	TRBV2	.	.	CASSVGYQETQYF	TGTGCCAGCAGTGTAGGGTACCAAGAGACCCAGTACTTC
TRBJ2-5	TRBV3-1	few	.	CASSQEKDSKETQYF	TGTGCCAGCAGCCAAGAAAAGGACTCCAAGGAGACCCAGTACTTC
TRBJ2-1	TRBV24-1	.	TRBD2	CATSGLAGDEQFF	TGTGCCACCAGTGGACTAGCGGGAGATGAGCAGTTCTTC
TRBJ2-7	TRBV14	.	.	CASPPGPWDYEQYF	TGTGCCAGCCCCCCGGGTCCGTGGGACTACGAGCAGTACTTC
TRBJ2-1	TRBV7-9	few	TRBD2	CATQLGGLGSNEQFF	TGTGCCACCCAGCTGGGGGGACTAGGGTCCAATGAGCAGTTCTTC
TRBJ2-2	TRBV5-1	.	TRBD2	CASSLSGGVGELFF	TGCGCCAGCTCCCTGAGCGGGGGTGTCGGGGAGCTGTTTTTT
TRBJ2-7	TRBV20-1	few	.	CSARLPGADEQYF	TGCAGTGCTAGACTCCCAGGGGCAGACGAGCAGTACTTC
TRBJ2-7	TRBV20-1	few	.	CSAPSQGRYEQYF	TGCAGTGCTCCGAGTCAGGGGCGCTACGAGCAGTACTTC
TRBJ2-5	TRBV7-9	.	.	CASSLSWWGPLQETQYF	TGTGCCAGCAGCTTATCCTGGTGGGGCCCCCTTCAAGAGACCCAGTACTTC
TRBJ2-6	TRBV7-2	.	.	CASSSHRGANVLTF	TGTGCCAGCAGCTCCCATAGGGGGGCCAACGTCCTGACTTTC